The 18 T cell receptor beta chains given below trace back to one sample, sequenced in a study of identical twins. TCRdb re-called the 5' RACE reads through MiXCR, storing one row per CDR3 protein. The sample contains around 1.7 million distinct CDR3 sequences, about 30% of which appear only once. Sequencing was carried out using cord blood. Receptor source: a newborn girl in good health.

V usage is TRBV5-4 and J usage is TRBJ2-5; 10 bases match TRBD2. V lost 2 bases to trimming and J lost 11 bases; unmatched junction nucleotides: 12. CDR3 length: 15 residues. CDR1 SGHNT and CDR2 YYREEE come from the germline V gene (reference sequence). The CDR3 loop reads CASSFQRGGGNEQYF. The CDR3 DNA sequence: TGTGCCAGCAGCTTCCAGCGGGGGGGCGGGAATGAGCAGTACTTC. Combining the CDR3 with reference TRBV5-4 and TRBJ2-5 gives the whole variable domain ETGVTQSPTHLIKTRGQQVTLRCSSQSGHNTVSWYQQALGQGPQFIFQYYREEENGRGNFPPRFSGLQFPNYSSELNVNALELDDSALYLCASSFQRGGGNEQYFGPGTRLLVL.

CDR3 loop: CASSQIGYEQYF. DNA for the CDR3: TGTGCCAGCAGCCAAATCGGCTACGAGCAGTACTTC. The rearrangement joins TRBV16 to TRBJ2-7; D unclear. CDR1 and CDR2 from the germline V gene are KGHSY and FQNENV. The ends were cut back, 2 bases at V and 3 bases at J, with 5 bases in the middle. The CDR3 has 12 residues.

A note on this clonotype: The junction and the germline gene differ at one end; a read error may be behind it. CDR3 protein: CASSPTAAYSEQFF. The CDR3 region has the DNA TGTGCCAGCAGTCCCACCGCCGCCTACAGTGAGCAGTTCTTC. The rearrangement links TRBV27 to TRBJ2-1; the D is unclear. This CDR3 spans 14 amino acids. From germline, CDR1 is MNHEY and CDR2 SMNVEV (reference sequence).

The chain joins TRBV4-1 to TRBJ1-5; D perhaps matches TRBD1 (6 bases). The germline gives CDR1 MGHRA, CDR2 YSYEKL. This CDR3 is built from 15 residues. V gave up 4 bases and J gave up 4 bases, with 14 bases separating them. The CDR3: CASSLRSGVNQPQHF. The CDR3 bases are TGCGCCAGCAGCCTAAGATCAGGGGTTAATCAGCCCCAGCATTTT.

The chain uses TRBV6-6 and TRBJ2-1; 7 positions agree with TRBD2. The CDR3 has 17 residues. V dropped 6 bases and J dropped 2; count of bases not matched to a gene: 13. Germline V lookup: CDR1 MNHNY, CDR2 SVGAGI (reference sequence). CDR3 loop: CASSRLRRGTPYNEQFF. The CDR3 coding sequence is TGTGCCAGCAGCCGCCTCAGGCGGGGGACCCCCTACAATGAGCAGTTCTTC.

At least ten counts were recorded for this clonotype. This sequence joins TRBV24-1 and TRBJ2-3, with 9 bases matching TRBD1. J gave up 4 bases and V 5 bases, and 9 bases lay outside the gene matches. CDR1 is KGHDR, CDR2 SFDVKD, per germline. The CDR3 has 16 amino acids. CDR3 DNA sequence: TGTGCCACCAGTGCCTCAACAGGGGGCAGGGCAGATACGCAGTATTTT. Its protein is CATSASTGGRADTQYF.

Details on this clonotype: Germline and junction disagree at one end, which may indicate a read error. The CDR3 spells CAGRGGVGADTQYF. The CDR3 bases are TGTGCCGGCAGGGGAGGGGTCGGGGCAGATACGCAGTATTTT. V usage is TRBV28 and J usage is TRBJ2-3, with D possibly matching TRBD2 (7 bases). The length of the CDR3 is 14 residues. CDR1 and CDR2 (germline): MDHEN, SYDVKM.

The J gene is TRBJ2-7, the V gene TRBV6-6; D is undetermined. CDR3 length: 14 amino acids. With 5 bases removed from V and 2 bases from J, the gap between germline ends came to 13 bases. Germline lookup yields CDR1 MNHNY and CDR2 SVGAGI (reference sequence). The CDR3 sequence: CASSQQSITYEQYF. The CDR3 DNA is TGTGCCAGCAGTCAGCAGTCGATAACCTACGAGCAGTACTTC.

CDR3 in amino acids: CASSLSTLQETQYF. In DNA form, the CDR3 reads TGTGCCAGCAGCTTATCGACACTTCAAGAGACCCAGTACTTC. This chain connects TRBV7-9 to TRBJ2-5; D is uncertain. Germline CDR1 SEHNR, CDR2 FQNEAQ (reference sequence). The CDR3 consists of 14 residues. Trimming removed 2 bases from V and 2 bases from J, with 9 bases in between.

This clonotype occurred a few times. The chain combines TRBV11-2 with TRBJ2-1; 11 bases map to TRBD1. In germline, CDR1 is SGHAT, CDR2 FQNNGV. The length of the CDR3 is 17 residues. After removal of 0 bases from V and 5 bases from J, the junction contained 6 bases not matched to a gene. CDR3 coding DNA: TGTGCCAGCAGCTTAGATCTTTGGGGACAGGGGGACAATGAGCAGTTCTTC. It yields the protein CASSLDLWGQGDNEQFF.

This clonotype has ten or more counts. This chain uses TRBV5-5 with TRBJ2-3; D unclear. CDR3 length: 14 amino acids. The V gene's germline CDR1 is SGHKS and CDR2 YYEKEE (reference sequence). The V gene lost 1 base and the J gene lost 3 bases, with 9 bases spanning the gap. The DNA for the CDR3 is TGTGCCAGCAGCTTGCAAAGGTCAACAGATACGCAGTATTTT. Its protein is CASSLQRSTDTQYF.

Notes on this clonotype: A much larger clone differs by one base, so this may be a read error. This sequence joins TRBV28 and TRBJ2-3; tentatively, D is TRBD2 (6 bases). In germline, CDR1 is MDHEN, CDR2 SYDVKM. The CDR3 has 13 residues. CDR3: CATLPTSTDTHYF. CDR3 bases: TGTGCCACTTTACCAACTAGCACAGATACGCACTATTTT.

In its sample, this clonotype was seen a few times. This rearrangement joins TRBV20-1 to TRBJ2-7, with 13 bases matching TRBD2. This CDR3 is built from 15 residues. The junction had 0 bases not matched to a gene; V was cut back by 1 base and J by 0 bases. From germline, CDR1 is DFQATT and CDR2 SNEGSKA (reference sequence). CDR3 sequence (DNA): TGCAGTGCTAGAGGGACTAGCGGGAGCTCCTACGAGCAGTACTTC. It encodes CSARGTSGSSYEQYF.

The V gene is TRBV24-1, the J gene TRBJ2-3, with unresolved D. The CDR3 length is 12 residues. Germline CDR1 KGHDR, CDR2 SFDVKD. V dropped 9 bases and J dropped 6 bases, with 12 bases sitting between them. Here the CDR3 DNA reads TGTGCCACCTGTGGTGATCGGGATACGCAGTATTTT. As protein: CATCGDRDTQYF.

This clonotype was detected only a few times. The chain is built from TRBV6-5 and TRBJ2-1; 8 bases line up with TRBD2. After removal of 2 bases from V and 6 bases from J, the junction contained 6 bases not matched to a gene. The V gene's germline CDR1 is MNHEY and CDR2 SVGAGI. CDR3 size: 15 residues. The chain's CDR3 is CASSYGSGITNEQFF. Written as DNA, the CDR3 is TGTGCCAGCAGTTACGGTAGCGGGATCACCAATGAGCAGTTCTTC.

The chain links TRBV20-1 to TRBJ2-7; D is possibly TRBD1 or TRBD2 (5 bases each). There are 13 residues in the CDR3. Germline V CDR1 and CDR2: DFQATT, SNEGSKA (reference sequence). V was clipped by 0 bases and J by 3 bases, with 9 bases between them. CDR3 nucleotides: TGCAGTGCTAGAGACACAGGACTCTACGAGCAGTACTTC. It is translated as CSARDTGLYEQYF.

V usage is TRBV24-1 and J usage is TRBJ2-3, with a weak D call TRBD2 (6 bases). This CDR3 comprises 14 residues. Germline CDR1 reads KGHDR; CDR2 reads SFDVKD. Trimming removed 6 bases at V and 6 bases at J, with 15 bases between. The CDR3 nucleotides are TGTGCCACCAGTAACCCTTACGCGGGGGATACGCAGTATTTT. Protein product: CATSNPYAGDTQYF.

The sample holds many counts of this clonotype. The J gene is TRBJ2-7, the V gene TRBV7-9; no clear D gene. V lost 5 bases and J lost 4, with 9 bases in between. In germline, CDR1 is SEHNR, CDR2 FQNEAQ (reference sequence). This CDR3 region has 12 residues. Written as DNA, the CDR3 is TGTGCCAGCAGCCCGTCATGGTACGAGCAGTACTTC. Translated: CASSPSWYEQYF.